This passage covers 8 T cell receptor beta chains from one sample sequenced in a study of immune characterization of retroperitoneal liposarcoma (dated by TCRdb to about 2019). The protocol used for the library was PCR. The listed sequencing device is NextSeq 500. TCRdb trimmed public reads at Q25 via fastp, called clones via MiXCR and kept in-frame beta chains. Duplicate CDR3 protein sequences are folded into a single record with the most common DNA and genes. For this sample the table gives thousands of distinct CDR3 sequences, of which 40% to 55% were detected only once. Less than 60% of the sample is taken by the ten largest. The material sequenced was tumor tissue. These receptors all come from a female donor with retroperitoneal liposarcoma.

The chain joins TRBV6-8 to TRBJ2-3, with TRBD1 matching over 12 bases. V trimming: 10 bases; J trimming: 6 bases; junction bases outside the gene matches: 11. Germline loops: CDR1 MNHGY, CDR2 SAAAGT. The CDR3 runs to 15 residues. The CDR3 reads CATSPFGTGGDTQYF. Written as DNA, the CDR3 is TGTGCCACCTCTCCTTTCGGGACAGGGGGCGATACGCAGTATTTT.

This clonotype was seen more than once but under ten times. This chain connects TRBV6-8 to TRBJ2-1, with TRBD1 identical over 8 bases. Germline V gives CDR1 MNHGY, CDR2 SAAAGT. This CDR3 has 14 residues. After removal of 6 bases from V and 10 bases from J, the junction contained 11 bases not matched to a gene. In DNA, the CDR3 is TGTGCCAGCAGCCGGGACAGGTCATCCTACGAGCAGTTCTTC. This encodes CASSRDRSSYEQFF.

The chain joins TRBV27 to TRBJ2-5, with 8 nucleotides matching TRBD2. The J call may be incorrect, as the DNA end agrees better with TRBJ2-1. CDR3 size: 14 residues. Germline CDR1 is MNHEY and CDR2 is SMNVEV (reference sequence). The CDR3 region is CASSIGLAPNEQFF. The CDR3 coding sequence is TGTGCCAGCAGTATTGGACTAGCTCCCAATGAGCAGTTCTTC.

The chain has TRBV6-6 and TRBJ2-4; D is unclear. The assigned J gene may be wrong: the sequence end matches TRBJ2-7 better. Per the germline V gene, CDR1 is MNHNY and CDR2 is SVGAGI (reference sequence). CDR3 length: 12 amino acids. CDR3 residues: CASSSHGYEQYF. Written as DNA, the CDR3 is TGTGCCAGCAGTAGTCACGGCTACGAGCAGTACTTC.

J is TRBJ2-5 and V is TRBV12-5; 7 bases match TRBD1. V shed 1 base and J 11 bases; nucleotides not matched to a gene: 16. The CDR3 loop spans 16 amino acids. CDR1 and CDR2 (germline): LGHNT, FRNRAP. This CDR3 reads CASGLATGASYNEQYF. The CDR3 DNA sequence: TGTGCTAGTGGTTTGGCCACAGGGGCGTCCTACAATGAGCAGTACTTC.

The chain employs TRBV12-3 or TRBV12-4 and TRBJ2-2; 8 bases align to TRBD1. The CDR3 is 15 amino acids. The J segment lost 3 bases and the V segment lost 7 bases, leaving 7 bases of the junction unmatched. This chain's CDR3 is CASTLDREDTGELFF. DNA for the CDR3: TGTGCCAGCACCTTGGACAGGGAGGACACCGGGGAGCTGTTTTTT.

The rearrangement uses TRBV7-2 and TRBJ2-5; a possible D gene is TRBD1 (6 bases). Between the trimmed V and J ends, which lost 2 bases and 11 bases, there was a span of 30 bases. CDR1 SGHTA and CDR2 FQGNSA come from the germline V gene. CDR3 size: 18 residues. CDR3 region: CASSLRRVTGLSYNEQYF. For the CDR3, the DNA is TGTGCCAGCAGCTTACGCCGGGTTACAGGGCTATCCTACAATGAGCAGTACTTC.

This clonotype is categorized as medium-sized. This chain joins TRBV6-6 and TRBJ2-3; D might be TRBD2 (6 bases). This CDR3 spans 15 amino acids. Trimming stripped 2 bases from V and 4 bases from J, with 13 bases between. Per the germline V gene, CDR1 is MNHNY and CDR2 is SVGAGI (reference sequence). The CDR3 DNA is TGTGCCAGCAGTTACAGTGGGACTCCCCCAGATACGCAGTATTTT. Amino acid sequence: CASSYSGTPPDTQYF.